This is a list of T cell receptor beta chains from one sample in a study of Tregs in tolerant kidney transplant recipients. Using immunoSEQ multiplex PCR, the repertoire was profiled, and TCRdb retains in-frame clones only, with some absent. The sample has some 66,000 clones; roughly 92% are singletons. The sequencing used CD8+ T cells from blood, collected before the transplant. All receptors derive from a human donor who received a combined kidney and bone marrow transplant. Each CDR3 is given without its conserved first and last residue.

J gene	V gene	CDR3 protein
TRBJ1-1	TRBV27	ASSPQMNTEAF
TRBJ1-2	TRBV11-3	ASSSGGDGYT
TRBJ2-7	TRBV30	AWSVSQGPYEQY
TRBJ2-3	TRBV7-3	ASSPSGGTDTQY
TRBJ2-7	TRBV28	ASSLGGGGPSYEQY
TRBJ2-3	TRBV19	ASNGGITDTQY
TRBJ1-1	TRBV6-5	ASIFTGGRDTEAF
TRBJ1-4	TRBV19	ASSSWTANEKLF
TRBJ2-1	TRBV18	AGSDSPSSYNEQF
TRBJ2-7	TRBV4-3	ASSQEAAGAAYEQY
TRBJ2-3	TRBV19	ASSWLASGTQY
TRBJ2-3	TRBV4-1	ASSQVSGGANTQY
TRBJ2-3	TRBV5-6	ASSLPPPHGRYTDTQY
TRBJ1-2	TRBV27	ASSPQGEIYGYT
TRBJ2-1	TRBV5-4	ASSYLRDRAIHNEQF
TRBJ2-1	TRBV13	ASSLGGAANEQF
TRBJ2-3	TRBV10-3	AITPGLYTDTQY
TRBJ2-7	TRBV4-2	ASSQDAAQGSYEQY
TRBJ2-3	TRBV2	ASSEGYSTDTQY
TRBJ1-2	TRBV10-3	AISDEALNYGYT
TRBJ2-5	TRBV4-1	ASSHFAFWADGKETQY
TRBJ1-2	TRBV28	ASSLPGSVNGYT
TRBJ2-4	TRBV7-9	ASSPGGLAGAKNIQY
TRBJ2-3	TRBV5-6	ASSLGSGTSTDTQY
TRBJ2-7	TRBV7-9	ASSPPMGGQQVYEQY
TRBJ2-7	TRBV4-1	ASSQDNGGGLTYEQY
TRBJ2-5	TRBV5-1	ASSLVGGAPETQY
TRBJ2-3	TRBV27	ASSSLAESTDTQY
TRBJ2-1	TRBV27	ASRSINTRDKQF
TRBJ2-1	TRBV5-1	ASSGGTGNNEQF
TRBJ1-4	TRBV4-3	ASSQDLGGNEKLF
TRBJ2-1	TRBV19	ASSTWTSGSNEQF
TRBJ1-4	TRBV9	ASSGQGLGEKLF
TRBJ2-3	TRBV6-6	ASSYLPDTQY
TRBJ1-1	TRBV7-9	ASSFGNTEAF
TRBJ2-3	TRBV7-9	ASSSGTDTQY
TRBJ2-7	TRBV27	ASSLGGFEQY
TRBJ2-7	TRBV7-8	ASSSGLAGEEQY
TRBJ1-5	TRBV7-9	ASSYSAGGQPQH
TRBJ1-5	TRBV6-1	ASSVRDSPYSNQPQH
TRBJ2-3	TRBV10-1	ASSEEGLATDTQY
TRBJ1-2	TRBV6-1	ASSEVTTGPYGYT
TRBJ2-5	TRBV27	ASSLFSYETQY
TRBJ2-7	TRBV7-9	ASRPPGQGAAYEQY
TRBJ2-2	TRBV29-1	SVETAYANTGELF
TRBJ2-3	TRBV19	ASIGTSGYTDTQY
TRBJ2-7	TRBV2	ASSEWTPVKAYEQY
TRBJ2-3	TRBV7-2	ASSISSHSSSTDTQY
TRBJ2-7	TRBV28	ASSSFRGSYEQY
TRBJ2-7	TRBV27	ASSSGQGEYEQY